The next 30 T cell receptor beta chains were all read from a single sample in a study of shared clonotypes between healthy human individuals. The assay was immunoSEQ multiplex PCR, and TCRdb's table has in-frame clones only and misses some. The repertoire includes approximately 2.5 million clones, over 85% of them detected once, and roughly 0.15% sits in the top ten. The sample was naive CD4+ T cells sorted from blood. The sample's subset: CD45RA+ positively selected. Receptors were obtained from a man younger than 35 in good health.

The CDR3 reads CASSFTGQGAYERQFF. The CDR3 bases are TGTGCCAGCAGCTTCACAGGACAGGGGGCTTACGAGAGGCAGTTCTTC. This chain uses TRBV7-3 with TRBJ2-1, with 11 bases that match TRBD1. The CDR3 runs 16 residues. With 3 bases clipped from V and 12 bases from J, the junction kept 13 bases outside the gene matches. The germline CDR1 and CDR2 sequences are SGHTA and FQGTGA.

The genes are TRBV25-1 and TRBJ1-1, with a weak D call TRBD1 (5 bases). Trimming took 1 base from V and 10 from J, leaving 13 bases between them. Germline V gene data show CDR1 as MGHDK and CDR2 as SYGVNS. The CDR3 loop spans 13 amino acids. The CDR3 here is CASSEFYEGRAFF. Written as DNA, the CDR3 is TGTGCCAGCAGTGAATTCTATGAGGGACGAGCTTTCTTT.

The sample holds a few counts of this clone. V usage is TRBV5-5 and J usage is TRBJ1-5, with D maybe TRBD1 (5 bases). The CDR3 has 14 amino acids. The germline gives CDR1 SGHKS, CDR2 YYEKEE (reference sequence). With 5 bases removed from V and 2 bases from J, the gap between germline ends came to 11 bases. This chain's CDR3 is CASRTRDGNQPQHF. The CDR3 nucleotides are TGTGCCAGCAGGACGAGGGACGGCAATCAGCCCCAGCATTTT.

The V and J genes are TRBV10-3 and TRBJ1-6; 7 nucleotides line up with TRBD1. The CDR3 contains 13 residues. The germline gives CDR1 ENHRY, CDR2 SYGVKD. V lost 7 bases to trimming and J lost 9 bases; unmatched junction nucleotides: 6. CDR3 bases: TGTGCCATCACAGGGGGTTCGTCTTCACCCCTCCACTTT. It yields the protein CAITGGSSSPLHF.

The gene calls are TRBV9 and TRBJ1-5, with no clear D. Trimming took off 4 bases at V and 6 bases at J, with 14 bases between the two ends. Germline V gives CDR1 SGDLS, CDR2 YYNGEE. The CDR3 sequence is 14 residues long. This chain's CDR3 is CASSLGRYSQPQHF. The CDR3 DNA reads TGTGCCAGCAGCCTAGGACGGTACAGTCAGCCCCAGCATTTT.

V and J are TRBV9 and TRBJ2-1; 14 bases map to TRBD2. The ends lost 3 bases at V and 5 bases at J; junction bases unmatched: 7. The CDR3 spans 17 residues. Per germline, CDR1 SGDLS and CDR2 YYNGEE. For the CDR3, the DNA is TGTGCCAGCAGCGGCACCGGGACTAGCGGGGGAAACAATGAGCAGTTCTTC. As protein: CASSGTGTSGGNNEQFF.

The CDR3, as DNA: TGCGCCAGCAGCCGGGAGGACAGAAACTATGGCTACACCTTC. Encoded protein: CASSREDRNYGYTF. The chain carries TRBV5-1 and TRBJ1-2, with D possibly matching TRBD1 (6 bases). This CDR3 region has 14 residues. Germline V gives CDR1 SGHRS, CDR2 YFSETQ. The V gene lost 4 bases and the J gene lost 2 bases, with 12 bases spanning the gap.

This chain uses TRBV7-2 with TRBJ1-6; D unresolved. With 6 bases removed from V and 10 bases from J, the gap between germline ends came to 16 bases. This CDR3 comprises 14 residues. The germline V gene encodes CDR1 SGHTA and CDR2 FQGNSA. CDR3 loop: CASSSVGGSSPLHF. The CDR3 nucleotides are TGTGCCAGCAGTTCTGTGGGCGGGTCCTCACCCCTCCACTTT.

The CDR3 region has the DNA TGTGCCAGCTCACCCCCCCAGGGCTTAAGAAACATTCAGTACTTC. Translation: CASSPPQGLRNIQYF. V is TRBV18 and J is TRBJ2-4; D is perhaps TRBD1 (5 bases). Per germline, CDR1 KGHSH and CDR2 LQKENI. V lost 3 bases to trimming and J lost 6 bases, with 15 bases between them. CDR3 size: 15 residues.

This sequence joins TRBV5-6 and TRBJ1-5; TRBD1 matches at 7 bases. Trimming cost V 0 bases and J 5 bases; bases outside gene matches: 5. CDR3 length equals 15 residues. Per the germline V gene, CDR1 is SGHDT and CDR2 is YYEEEE. CDR3 nucleotides: TGTGCCAGCAGCTTGGGGCGACAGGGAGATCAGCCCCAGCATTTT. Translated: CASSLGRQGDQPQHF.

This rearrangement joins TRBV15 to TRBJ2-7, with D perhaps TRBD1 or TRBD2 (5 bases each). The V gene lost 2 bases and the J gene lost 3 bases, with 8 bases spanning the gap. The CDR3 length is 13 residues. CDR1 and CDR2 (germline): LNHNV, YYDKDF (reference sequence). The CDR3 DNA is TGTGCCACCAGCAGATGGGGACGCTACGAGCAGTACTTC. This sequence encodes CATSRWGRYEQYF.

This clone was observed once. V and J are TRBV10-3 and TRBJ2-6; 8 bases match TRBD2. The CDR3 runs 19 residues. After removal of 4 bases from V and 1 base from J, the junction contained 12 bases not matched to a gene. The germline V gene has CDR1 ENHRY and CDR2 SYGVKD. The CDR3 sequence is CAISGISGGPVSGANVLTF. The DNA for the CDR3 is TGTGCCATCAGTGGCATCTCGGGAGGGCCGGTGTCTGGGGCCAACGTCCTGACTTTC.

The rearrangement joins TRBV30 to TRBJ1-5; 10 bases fit TRBD1. Germline V gives CDR1 GTSNPN, CDR2 SVGIG (reference sequence). With V trimmed by 0 bases and J by 7 bases, 9 bases remained unmatched. The CDR3 is 16 residues long. The CDR3 loop is CAWSVPRTGGYQPQHF. CDR3 DNA: TGTGCCTGGAGTGTACCCCGGACAGGGGGTTACCAGCCCCAGCATTTT.

This clone was seen once. The V call is TRBV6-5, the J call TRBJ1-2; D not certain. V lost 1 base to trimming and J lost 8 bases, with 11 bases between them. The CDR3 has 13 residues. Germline V CDR1 and CDR2: MNHEY, SVGAGI. In nucleotides, the CDR3 is TGTGCCAGCAGTTACTTGATGGGTGGCGGCTACACCTTC. Translation: CASSYLMGGGYTF.

The gene calls are TRBV10-3 and TRBJ1-1, with 8 bases matching TRBD1. This CDR3 has 17 amino acids. The germline CDR1 and CDR2 sequences are ENHRY and SYGVKD. V lost 4 bases, J lost 5 bases, and 15 bases stayed unmatched. The CDR3 coding sequence is TGTGCCATCAGTGCTTGGACAGGGATTGGGGTAGGAACTGAAGCTTTCTTT. Protein: CAISAWTGIGVGTEAFF.

The chain is built from TRBV28 and TRBJ1-5; D may be TRBD1 (5 bases). The V gene's germline CDR1 is MDHEN and CDR2 SYDVKM. The CDR3 extends over 13 amino acids. Trimming took 7 bases from V and 4 from J, leaving 11 bases between them. The chain's CDR3 is CASIERGNQPQHF. The CDR3 DNA follows: TGTGCCAGCATTGAAAGGGGTAATCAGCCCCAGCATTTT. The entire variable domain, with the rest obtained from reference TRBV28 and TRBJ1-5, is as follows: DVKVTQSSRYLVKRTGEKVFLECVQDMDHENMFWYRQDPGLGLRLIYFSYDVKMKEKGDIPEGYSVSREKKERFSLILESASTNQTSMYLCASIERGNQPQHFGDGTRLSIL.

The CDR3 reads CAWSMGGEPQHF. The CDR3 DNA reads as TGTGCCTGGAGTATGGGGGGCGAGCCCCAGCATTTT. The V call is TRBV30, the J call TRBJ1-5; perhaps TRBD1 as D (6 bases). Trimming shortened V by 2 bases and J by 8 bases, and 10 bases separated the two germline ends. CDR1 is GTSNPN and CDR2 is SVGIG in the germline V gene (reference sequence). This CDR3 comprises 12 residues.

V usage is TRBV19 and J usage is TRBJ1-1; the D gene is possibly TRBD1 (5 bases). Germline-derived CDR1 and CDR2 are LNHDA and SQIVND (reference sequence). The V and J ends lost 4 bases and 3 bases respectively, with 9 bases between them. This CDR3 comprises 13 residues. The CDR3 is CASSNTRDTEAFF. Written as DNA, the CDR3 is TGTGCCAGTAGTAACACCAGGGACACTGAAGCTTTCTTT.

Comments on this clone: Distinct nucleotide sequences in the sample also encode this CDR3. The chain is built from TRBV6-1 and TRBJ2-2, with D unclear. The CDR3 totals 13 residues. In germline, CDR1 is MNHNS, CDR2 SASEGT. V dropped 8 bases and J dropped 5 bases, with 12 bases sitting between them. CDR3 in DNA: TGTGCCAGCTCGCGCCCCGGGACCGGGGAGCTGTTTTTT. It specifies CASSRPGTGELFF.

The V call is TRBV6-6, the J call TRBJ2-7; unclear D gene. CDR3 length equals 13 residues. Trimming took 8 bases from V and 0 from J, leaving 11 bases between them. Germline lookup yields CDR1 MNHNY and CDR2 SVGAGI (reference sequence). CDR3 protein: CASLSQDSYEQYF. The CDR3 DNA reads as TGTGCCAGCCTTTCCCAGGACTCCTACGAGCAGTACTTC.

The chain combines TRBV5-1 with TRBJ2-2; a possible D gene is TRBD1 (5 bases). The length of the CDR3 is 17 residues. The V end was cut by 4 bases, the J end by 0 bases, with 16 bases between. CDR1 and CDR2 (germline): SGHRS, YFSETQ. The CDR3 loop is CASSAAPTGPNTGELFF. Written as DNA, the CDR3 is TGCGCCAGCAGCGCGGCTCCTACAGGACCGAACACCGGGGAGCTGTTTTTT.

The chain uses TRBV2 and TRBJ2-2; perhaps TRBD2 as D (5 bases). CDR3 length equals 14 residues. V lost 7 bases and J lost 5, with 14 bases in between. CDR1 is SNHLY and CDR2 is FYNNEI in the germline V gene. In DNA form, the CDR3 reads TGTGCCAGCACTATGCGGGTGACGACCGGGGAGCTGTTTTTT. It encodes CASTMRVTTGELFF.

V is TRBV11-2 and J is TRBJ2-4; D could derive from TRBD1 or TRBD2 (6 bases each). The germline V and J ends were trimmed by 4 bases and 5 bases, with 12 bases remaining between them. The CDR3 sequence is 14 residues long. Germline lookup yields CDR1 SGHAT and CDR2 FQNNGV. The CDR3: CASSSFRGQNIQYF. CDR3 in DNA: TGTGCCAGCAGCTCCTTCCGGGGGCAAAACATTCAGTACTTC.

The V and J genes are TRBV25-1 and TRBJ1-2; D is uncertain. The CDR3 is 13 residues long. Looked up from germline, CDR1 is MGHDK and CDR2 is SYGVNS. The V end was cut by 3 bases, the J end by 3 bases, with 8 bases between. The CDR3 bases are TGTGCCAGCAGTGACTCTAAGGACTATGGCTACACCTTC. Protein: CASSDSKDYGYTF.

The CDR3 bases are TGTGCCTGGAGTCCGGGGGGGGGCACGGAGCAGTACTTC. Translation gives CAWSPGGGTEQYF. The chain uses TRBV30 and TRBJ2-7; 8 bases are a match to TRBD2. J gave up 7 bases and V 2 bases, and 7 bases lay outside the gene matches. The CDR3 covers 13 residues. Germline CDR1 and CDR2: GTSNPN and SVGIG (reference sequence).

The chain employs TRBV6-1 and TRBJ2-1; 10 bases align to TRBD1. CDR3 length: 13 residues. V was clipped by 7 bases and J by 6 bases; unmatched bases: 3. Germline CDR1 and CDR2: MNHNS and SASEGT. The CDR3 region is CASTGTGVNEQFF. CDR3 nucleotides: TGTGCCAGCACCGGGACAGGGGTCAATGAGCAGTTCTTC.

This clone was seen only a few times. V and J are TRBV10-3 and TRBJ1-6; 9 bases align to TRBD1. V dropped 6 bases and J dropped 7; count of bases not matched to a gene: 4. In germline, CDR1 is ENHRY, CDR2 SYGVKD. The CDR3 has 14 residues. CDR3 coding DNA: TGTGCCATCAGGGGACAGGGTATCAATTCACCCCTCCACTTT. Translated, it gives CAIRGQGINSPLHF.

The J gene is TRBJ1-1, the V gene TRBV30; D is uncertain. This CDR3 has 10 amino acids. Germline-derived CDR1 and CDR2 are GTSNPN and SVGIG (reference sequence). Trimming removed 7 bases from V and 2 bases from J, with 5 bases in between. In DNA, the CDR3 is TGTGCCTTAACAAACACTGAAGCTTTCTTT. It translates to CALTNTEAFF.

This clone came up once. This chain uses TRBV2 with TRBJ1-5, with D perhaps TRBD1 (5 bases). The germline gives CDR1 SNHLY, CDR2 FYNNEI. This CDR3 region has 12 residues. Trimming stripped 3 bases from V and 6 bases from J, with 6 bases between. For the CDR3, the DNA is TGTGCCAGCAGTGAGGACACTCAGCCCCAGCATTTT. The encoded protein is CASSEDTQPQHF.

Details on this clone: A read error may account for a junction end that differs from germline. The chain is built from TRBV6-5 and TRBJ1-2; maybe TRBD1 (6 bases). The CDR3 contains 13 residues. The V gene's germline CDR1 is MNHEY and CDR2 SVGAGI. Here the CDR3 DNA reads TGTGCCAGCAGCTCACCCCGGACAGATACCCCATCCTTC. It codes for CASSSPRTDTPSF.